Presented here are 7 T cell receptor beta chains from one specimen sequenced in a study of molecular identifiers for immune sequencing clone quantification. TCRdb called the PCR reads again in MiXCR, with one record for every CDR3 protein. The sample gives 400,000 to 600,000 distinct CDR3 sequences, over 20% of which show up once; about 0.8% is in the top ten. The sample was naive CD8+ T cells from blood, with Jurkat cell RNA spiked in. Sample subset: FACS-sorted CD8+CD4-CCR7+CD45RA+ naive T cells. The receptors come from a human donor in good health. Some libraries in this study had Jurkat cell RNA spiked in.

With regard to this clonotype: This clone may be a read error of a much larger clone one base away. This chain joins TRBV6-5 and TRBJ2-7; 7 positions match TRBD1. The V segment lost 8 bases and the J segment 4 bases; nucleotides outside the gene matches: 11. This CDR3 contains 14 residues. In germline, CDR1 is MNHEY, CDR2 SVGAGI. CDR3 sequence: CASGWTGEGYEQYF. For the CDR3, the DNA is TGTGCCAGCGGCTGGACAGGAGAGGGTTACGAGCAGTACTTC.

This chain joins TRBV7-6 and TRBJ2-5; D might be TRBD1 or TRBD2, each matching 5 bases. This CDR3 spans 15 amino acids. V was pared by 5 bases and J by 1 base, with 14 bases between. Per germline, CDR1 SGHVS and CDR2 FNYEAQ. The CDR3 sequence is CASSHNPGPQETQYF. CDR3 sequence (DNA): TGTGCCAGCAGCCATAACCCGGGACCCCAAGAGACCCAGTACTTC.

As for this clonotype: A much larger clone sits a single nucleotide away, making a read error possible. The rearrangement joins TRBV29-1 to TRBJ1-1; D uncertain. CDR1 SQVTM and CDR2 ANQGSEA come from the germline V gene. The CDR3 spans 13 residues. V shed 7 bases and J shed 0 bases, with 12 bases lying between them. The CDR3 loop is CSAVTRLNTEAFF. The CDR3 coding sequence is TGCAGCGCTGTAACTCGACTGAACACTGAAGCTTTCTTT.

This clonotype has a count of ten or more. V usage is TRBV12-5 and J usage is TRBJ2-7, with a weak D call TRBD1 (6 bases). The CDR3 extends over 13 amino acids. CDR1 is LGHNT, CDR2 FRNRAP, per germline. The V and J ends lost 5 bases and 2 bases respectively, with 10 bases between them. Written as DNA, the CDR3 is TGTGCTAGTGGTACAGGGTCCGCCTACGAGCAGTACTTC. Amino acid sequence: CASGTGSAYEQYF.

This clonotype was recorded a few times. As DNA, the CDR3 is TGTGCCAGCAGCTGGACCACCGAGGGGGGTTACGGAAACACCATATATTTT. It yields the protein CASSWTTEGGYGNTIYF. This chain joins TRBV7-9 and TRBJ1-3, with D maybe TRBD1 (6 bases). The CDR3 spans 17 residues. The V and J ends lost 4 bases and 4 bases respectively, with 20 bases between them. CDR1 is SEHNR, CDR2 FQNEAQ, per germline (reference sequence).

This clonotype was counted at least ten times. A read error may account for a junction end that differs from germline. This sequence joins TRBV3-1 and TRBJ2-5, with a possible D match to TRBD2 (5 bases). This CDR3 is 14 amino acids long. CDR1 LGHDT and CDR2 YNNKEL come from the germline V gene (reference sequence). The CDR3 coding sequence is TGCGCCAGCAGCCAAGCCCTGGGAGAGGAGACCCAGTACTTC. Translation: CASSQALGEETQYF.

This clonotype was seen at least ten times. The rearrangement links TRBV27 to TRBJ1-5; D gene unclear. In germline, CDR1 is MNHEY, CDR2 SMNVEV (reference sequence). Trimming left V 3 bases short and J 0 bases short, with 3 bases between. This CDR3 contains 13 residues. The CDR3 here is CASSFSSNQPQHF. CDR3 coding DNA: TGTGCCAGCAGTTTTAGTAGCAATCAGCCCCAGCATTTT.